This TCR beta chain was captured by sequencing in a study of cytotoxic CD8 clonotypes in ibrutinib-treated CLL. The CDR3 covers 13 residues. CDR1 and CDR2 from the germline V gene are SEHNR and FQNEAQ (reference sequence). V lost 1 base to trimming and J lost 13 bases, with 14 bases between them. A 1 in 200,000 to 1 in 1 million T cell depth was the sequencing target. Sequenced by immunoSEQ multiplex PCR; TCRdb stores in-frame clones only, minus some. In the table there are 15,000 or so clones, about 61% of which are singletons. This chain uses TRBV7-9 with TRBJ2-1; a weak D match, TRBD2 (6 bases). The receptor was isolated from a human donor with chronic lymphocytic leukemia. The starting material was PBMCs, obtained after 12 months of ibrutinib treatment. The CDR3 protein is CASSLEAGDSQFF. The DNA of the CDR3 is TGTGCCAGCAGCTTAGAAGCGGGCGACTCCCAGTTCTTC.